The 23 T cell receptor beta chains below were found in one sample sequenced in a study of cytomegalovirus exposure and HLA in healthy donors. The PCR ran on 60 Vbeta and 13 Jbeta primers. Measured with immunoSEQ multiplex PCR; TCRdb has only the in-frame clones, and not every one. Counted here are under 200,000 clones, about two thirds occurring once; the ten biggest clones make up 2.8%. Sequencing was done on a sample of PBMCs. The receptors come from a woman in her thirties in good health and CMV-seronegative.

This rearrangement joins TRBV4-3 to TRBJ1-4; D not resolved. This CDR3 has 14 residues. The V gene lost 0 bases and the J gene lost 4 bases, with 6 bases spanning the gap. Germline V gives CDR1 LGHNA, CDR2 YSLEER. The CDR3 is CASSQDHYNEKLFF. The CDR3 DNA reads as TGCGCCAGCAGCCAAGATCACTATAATGAAAAACTGTTTTTT.

DNA of the CDR3: TGTGCCAGCAGTTCGACCTTAGCGGGGCCCTCCTACGAGCAGTACTTC. Translating gives CASSSTLAGPSYEQYF. V and J are TRBV27 and TRBJ2-7; 8 positions agree with TRBD2. The length of the CDR3 is 16 residues. The germline CDR1 and CDR2 sequences are MNHEY and SMNVEV (reference sequence). The V gene end was trimmed by 4 bases and the J gene end by 0 bases; junction bases not matched to a gene: 8.

CDR3 bases: TGTGCCAGCAGCCCACCGCCGGGACAGATTCAGCCCCAGCATTTT. Protein sequence: CASSPPPGQIQPQHF. The chain recombines TRBV28 with TRBJ1-5; 7 nucleotides match TRBD1. The CDR3 has 15 amino acids. With V trimmed by 6 bases and J by 6 bases, 11 bases remained unmatched. Germline lookup yields CDR1 MDHEN and CDR2 SYDVKM.

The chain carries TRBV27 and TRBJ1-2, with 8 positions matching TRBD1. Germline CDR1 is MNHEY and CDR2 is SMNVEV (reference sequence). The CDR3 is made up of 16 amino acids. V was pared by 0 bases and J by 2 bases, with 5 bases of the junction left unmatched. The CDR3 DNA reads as TGTGCCAGCAGTTTATCGAGGACAGGGCTGAACTATGGCTACACCTTC. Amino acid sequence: CASSLSRTGLNYGYTF.

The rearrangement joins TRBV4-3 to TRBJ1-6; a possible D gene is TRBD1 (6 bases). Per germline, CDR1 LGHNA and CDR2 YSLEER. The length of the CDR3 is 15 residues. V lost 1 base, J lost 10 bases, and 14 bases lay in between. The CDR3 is CASSQVSTGRSPLHF. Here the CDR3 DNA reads TGCGCCAGCAGCCAAGTTTCAACAGGGAGATCACCCCTCCACTTT.

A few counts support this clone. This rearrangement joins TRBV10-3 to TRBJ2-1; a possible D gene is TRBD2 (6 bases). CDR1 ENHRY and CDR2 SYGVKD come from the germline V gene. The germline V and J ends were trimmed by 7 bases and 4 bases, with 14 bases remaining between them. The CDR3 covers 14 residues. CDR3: CAIKESGYYNEQFF. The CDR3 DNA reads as TGTGCCATCAAGGAAAGCGGGTATTACAATGAGCAGTTCTTC.

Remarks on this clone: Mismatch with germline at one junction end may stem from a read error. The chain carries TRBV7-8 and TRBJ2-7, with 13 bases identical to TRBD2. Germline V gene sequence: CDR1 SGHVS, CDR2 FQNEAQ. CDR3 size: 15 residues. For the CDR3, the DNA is TGTGCCAGCAGCTTAGGGACTAGCGGGAGCTACGAGCGGTACTTC. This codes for CASSLGTSGSYERYF.

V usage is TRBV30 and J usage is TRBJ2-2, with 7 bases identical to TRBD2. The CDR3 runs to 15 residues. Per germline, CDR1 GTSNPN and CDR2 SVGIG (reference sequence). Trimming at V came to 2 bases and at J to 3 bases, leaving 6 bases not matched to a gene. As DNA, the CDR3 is TGTGCCTGGAGTCCCTGGGGGGGGGACACCGGGGAGCTGTTTTTT. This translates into CAWSPWGGDTGELFF.

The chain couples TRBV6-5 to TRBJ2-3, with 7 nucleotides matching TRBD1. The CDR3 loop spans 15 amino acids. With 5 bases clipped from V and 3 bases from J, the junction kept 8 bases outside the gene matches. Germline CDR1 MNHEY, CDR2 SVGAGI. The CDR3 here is CASSNRGFATDTQYF. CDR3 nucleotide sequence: TGTGCCAGCAGTAACAGGGGTTTTGCTACAGATACGCAGTATTTT.

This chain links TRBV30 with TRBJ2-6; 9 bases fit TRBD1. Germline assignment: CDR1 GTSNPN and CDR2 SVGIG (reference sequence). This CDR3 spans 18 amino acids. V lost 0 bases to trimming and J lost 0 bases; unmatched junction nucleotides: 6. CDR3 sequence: CAWSVWTGEYSGANVLTF. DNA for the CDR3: TGTGCCTGGAGTGTATGGACAGGGGAATACTCTGGGGCCAACGTCCTGACTTTC.

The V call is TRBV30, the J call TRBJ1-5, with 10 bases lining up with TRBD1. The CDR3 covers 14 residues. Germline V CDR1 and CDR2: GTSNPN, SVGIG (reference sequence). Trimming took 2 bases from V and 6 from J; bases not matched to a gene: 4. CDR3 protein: CAWSPGQGFQPQHF. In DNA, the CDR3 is TGTGCCTGGAGTCCGGGACAGGGGTTTCAGCCCCAGCATTTT.

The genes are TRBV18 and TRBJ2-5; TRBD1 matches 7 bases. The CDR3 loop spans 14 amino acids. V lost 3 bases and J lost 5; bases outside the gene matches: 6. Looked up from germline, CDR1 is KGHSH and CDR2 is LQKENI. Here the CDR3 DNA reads TGTGCCAGCTCACCCGGACAGGCCACGGAGACCCAGTACTTC. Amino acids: CASSPGQATETQYF.

The chain's CDR3 is CASSPGTGWQPQHF. The DNA of the CDR3 is TGCGCCAGCAGCCCGGGGACAGGGTGGCAGCCCCAGCATTTT. The chain recombines TRBV5-1 with TRBJ1-5, with 9 positions matching TRBD1. The CDR3 consists of 14 residues. CDR1 is SGHRS and CDR2 is YFSETQ in the germline V gene. The ends lost 4 bases at V and 7 bases at J; junction bases unmatched: 6.

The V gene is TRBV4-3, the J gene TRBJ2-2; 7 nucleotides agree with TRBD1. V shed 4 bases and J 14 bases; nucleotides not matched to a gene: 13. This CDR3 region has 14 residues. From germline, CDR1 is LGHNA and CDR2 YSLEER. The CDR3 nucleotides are TGCGCCAGCAGCCTACAGGGGCCCCCCAATTTACTGTTTTTT. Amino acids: CASSLQGPPNLLFF.

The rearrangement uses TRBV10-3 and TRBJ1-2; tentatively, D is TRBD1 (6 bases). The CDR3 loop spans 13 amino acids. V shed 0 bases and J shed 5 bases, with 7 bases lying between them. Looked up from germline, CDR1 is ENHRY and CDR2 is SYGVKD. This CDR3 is CAISESGQYGYTF. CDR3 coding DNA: TGTGCCATCAGTGAGTCTGGACAGTATGGCTACACCTTC.

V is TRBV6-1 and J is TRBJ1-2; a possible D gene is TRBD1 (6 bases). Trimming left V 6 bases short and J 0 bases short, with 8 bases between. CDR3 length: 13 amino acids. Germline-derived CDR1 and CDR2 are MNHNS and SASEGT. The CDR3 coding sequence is TGTGCCAGCAGACGACAGGCTAACTATGGCTACACCTTC. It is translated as CASRRQANYGYTF.

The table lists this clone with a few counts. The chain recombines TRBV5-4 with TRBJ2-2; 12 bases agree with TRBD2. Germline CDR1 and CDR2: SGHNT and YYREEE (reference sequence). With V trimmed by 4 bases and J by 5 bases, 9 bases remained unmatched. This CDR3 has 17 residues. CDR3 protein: CASSPGLAGSGTGELFF. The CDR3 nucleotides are TGTGCCAGCAGCCCCGGACTAGCGGGATCGGGGACCGGGGAGCTGTTTTTT.

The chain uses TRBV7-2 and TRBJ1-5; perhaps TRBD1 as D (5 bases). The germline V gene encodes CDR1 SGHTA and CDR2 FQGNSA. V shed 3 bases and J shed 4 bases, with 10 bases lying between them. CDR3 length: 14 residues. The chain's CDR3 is CASSFDSSNQPQHF. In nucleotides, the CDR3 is TGTGCCAGCAGCTTCGACAGCTCAAATCAGCCCCAGCATTTT. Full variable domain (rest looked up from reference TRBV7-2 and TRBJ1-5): GAGVSQSPSNKVTEKGKDVELRCDPISGHTALYWYRQSLGQGLEFLIYFQGNSAPDKSGLPSDRFSAERTGGSVSTLTIQRTQQEDSAVYLCASSFDSSNQPQHFGDGTRLSIL.

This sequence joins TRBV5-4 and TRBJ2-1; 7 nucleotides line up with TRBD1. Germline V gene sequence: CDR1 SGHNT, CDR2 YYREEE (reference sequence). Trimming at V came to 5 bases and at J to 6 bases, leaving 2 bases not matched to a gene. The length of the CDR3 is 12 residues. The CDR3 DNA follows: TGTGCCAGCAGTTGGGACAGCAATGAGCAGTTCTTC. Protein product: CASSWDSNEQFF.

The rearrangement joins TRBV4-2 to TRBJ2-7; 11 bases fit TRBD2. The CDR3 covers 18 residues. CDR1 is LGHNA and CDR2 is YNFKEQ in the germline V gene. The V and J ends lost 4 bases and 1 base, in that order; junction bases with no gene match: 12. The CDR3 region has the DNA TGTGCCAGCAGCCCCGTGACTAGCGGGATTGCTAGGTCCTACGAGCAGTACTTC. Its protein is CASSPVTSGIARSYEQYF.

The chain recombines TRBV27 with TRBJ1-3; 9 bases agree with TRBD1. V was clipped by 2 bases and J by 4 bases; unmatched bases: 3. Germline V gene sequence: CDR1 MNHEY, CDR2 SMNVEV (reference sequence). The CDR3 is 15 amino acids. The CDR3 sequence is CASSLGTGYGNTIYF. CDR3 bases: TGTGCCAGCAGTTTAGGGACAGGGTACGGAAACACCATATATTTT.

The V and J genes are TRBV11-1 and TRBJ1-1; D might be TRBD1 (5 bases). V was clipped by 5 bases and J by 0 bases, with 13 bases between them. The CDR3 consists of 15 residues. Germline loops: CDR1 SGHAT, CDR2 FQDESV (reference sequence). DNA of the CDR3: TGTGCCAGCAGCCCAATGGCAGGGATGAACACTGAAGCTTTCTTT. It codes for CASSPMAGMNTEAFF. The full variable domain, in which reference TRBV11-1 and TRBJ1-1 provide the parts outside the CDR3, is EAEVAQSPRYKITEKSQAVAFWCDPISGHATLYWYRQILGQGPELLVQFQDESVVDDSQLPKDRFSAERLKGVDSTLKIQPAELGDSAMYLCASSPMAGMNTEAFFGQGTRLTVV.

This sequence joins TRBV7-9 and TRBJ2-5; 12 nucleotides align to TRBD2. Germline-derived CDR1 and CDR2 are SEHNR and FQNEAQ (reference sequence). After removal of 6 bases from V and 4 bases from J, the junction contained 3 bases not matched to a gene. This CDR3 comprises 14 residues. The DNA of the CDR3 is TGTGCCAGCAGTCCTAGCGGGGGGGGAGAGACCCAGTACTTC. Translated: CASSPSGGGETQYF.